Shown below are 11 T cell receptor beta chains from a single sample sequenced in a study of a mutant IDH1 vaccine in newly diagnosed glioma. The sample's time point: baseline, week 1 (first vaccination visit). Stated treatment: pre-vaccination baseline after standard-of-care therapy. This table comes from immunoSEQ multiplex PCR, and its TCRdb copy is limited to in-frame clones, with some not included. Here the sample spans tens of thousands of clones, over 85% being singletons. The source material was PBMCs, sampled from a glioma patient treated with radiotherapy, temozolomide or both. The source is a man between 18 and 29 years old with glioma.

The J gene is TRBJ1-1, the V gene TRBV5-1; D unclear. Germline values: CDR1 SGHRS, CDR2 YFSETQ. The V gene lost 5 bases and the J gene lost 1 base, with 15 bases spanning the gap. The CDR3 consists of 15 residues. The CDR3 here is CASRLAITTNTEAFF. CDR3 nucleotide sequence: TGCGCCAGCAGACTCGCAATTACCACGAACACTGAAGCTTTCTTT. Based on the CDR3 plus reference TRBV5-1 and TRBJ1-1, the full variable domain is KAGVTQTPRYLIKTRGQQVTLSCSPISGHRSVSWYQQTPGQGLQFLFEYFSETQRNKGNFPGRFSGRQFSNSRSEMNVSTLELGDSALYLCASRLAITTNTEAFFGQGTRLTVV.

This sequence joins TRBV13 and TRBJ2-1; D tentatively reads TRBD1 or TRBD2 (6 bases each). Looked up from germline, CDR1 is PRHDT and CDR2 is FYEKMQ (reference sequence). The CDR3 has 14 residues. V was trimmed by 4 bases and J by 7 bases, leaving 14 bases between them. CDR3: CASSSVRGANEQFF. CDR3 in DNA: TGTGCCAGCAGCTCAGTAAGGGGGGCGAATGAGCAGTTCTTC.

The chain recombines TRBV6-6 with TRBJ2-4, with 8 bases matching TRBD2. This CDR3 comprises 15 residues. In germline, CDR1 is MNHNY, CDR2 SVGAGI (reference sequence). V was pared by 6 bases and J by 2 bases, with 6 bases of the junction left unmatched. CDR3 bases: TGTGCCAGCAGGAGCGGGAGAGTCTCCAAAAACATTCAGTACTTC. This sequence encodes CASRSGRVSKNIQYF.

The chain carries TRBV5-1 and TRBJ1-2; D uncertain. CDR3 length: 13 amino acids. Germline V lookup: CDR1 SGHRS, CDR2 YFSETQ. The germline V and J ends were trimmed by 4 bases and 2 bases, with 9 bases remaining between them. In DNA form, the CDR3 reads TGCGCCAGCAGCCCCACTGGGAACTATGGCTACACCTTC. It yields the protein CASSPTGNYGYTF.

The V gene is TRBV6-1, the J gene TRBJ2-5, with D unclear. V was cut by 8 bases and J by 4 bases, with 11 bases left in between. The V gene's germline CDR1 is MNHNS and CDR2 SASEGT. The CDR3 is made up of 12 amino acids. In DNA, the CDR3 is TGTGCCAGCCGAAACCCCCCAGAGACCCAGTACTTC. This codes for CASRNPPETQYF.

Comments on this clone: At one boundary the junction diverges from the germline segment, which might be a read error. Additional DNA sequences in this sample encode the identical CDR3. Written as DNA, the CDR3 is TGCAGCGTGGAAGGACAGTTGAACACTGAAGCTTTCTTT. Its protein product is CSVEGQLNTEAFF. V is TRBV29-1 and J is TRBJ1-1, with D possibly being TRBD1 (6 bases). The CDR3 consists of 13 residues. Per germline, CDR1 SQVTM and CDR2 ANQGSEA.

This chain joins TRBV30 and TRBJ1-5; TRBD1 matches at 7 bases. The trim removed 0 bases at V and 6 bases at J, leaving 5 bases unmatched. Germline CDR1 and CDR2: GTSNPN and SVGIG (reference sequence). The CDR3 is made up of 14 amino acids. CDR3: CAWSVPGGSQPQHF. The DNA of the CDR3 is TGTGCCTGGAGTGTACCAGGGGGGAGTCAGCCCCAGCATTTT.

Written as DNA, the CDR3 is TGTGCCTGGAGTATCCGGCTAGTGGCGGGAGCGGGCCCAGATACGCAGTATTTT. As protein: CAWSIRLVAGAGPDTQYF. The chain couples TRBV30 to TRBJ2-3; 7 nucleotides agree with TRBD2. Germline lookup yields CDR1 GTSNPN and CDR2 SVGIG (reference sequence). V was pared by 2 bases and J by 4 bases, with 18 bases of the junction left unmatched. CDR3 length: 18 residues. Using reference TRBV30 and TRBJ2-3 for the parts outside the CDR3, the full variable domain is SQTIHQWPATLVQPVGSPLSLECTVEGTSNPNLYWYRQAAGRGLQLLFYSVGIGQISSEVPQNLSASRPQDRQFILSSKKLLLSDSGFYLCAWSIRLVAGAGPDTQYFGPGTRLTVL.

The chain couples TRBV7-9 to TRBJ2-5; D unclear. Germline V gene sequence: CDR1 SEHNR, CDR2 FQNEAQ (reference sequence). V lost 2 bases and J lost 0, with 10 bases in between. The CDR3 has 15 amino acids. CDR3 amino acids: CASSLNSGYQETQYF. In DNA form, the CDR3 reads TGTGCCAGCAGCTTAAACAGTGGGTACCAAGAGACCCAGTACTTC.

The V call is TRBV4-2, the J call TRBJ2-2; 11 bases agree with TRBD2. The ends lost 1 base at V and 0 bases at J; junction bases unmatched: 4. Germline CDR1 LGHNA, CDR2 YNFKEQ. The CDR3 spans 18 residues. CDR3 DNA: TGTGCCAGCAGCCAAGGAACTAGCGGGAGTTCGAACACCGGGGAGCTGTTTTTT. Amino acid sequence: CASSQGTSGSSNTGELFF.

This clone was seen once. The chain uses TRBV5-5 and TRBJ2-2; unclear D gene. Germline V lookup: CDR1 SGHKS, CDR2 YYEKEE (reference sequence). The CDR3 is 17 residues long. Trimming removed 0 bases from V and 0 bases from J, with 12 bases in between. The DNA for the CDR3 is TGTGCCAGCAGCTTGGTTTCTGCGAGTTCGAACACCGGGGAGCTGTTTTTT. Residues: CASSLVSASSNTGELFF.